A selection of T cell receptor beta chains follows, all from one sample in a study of CD8 T cells in Susac syndrome. TCRdb redid the calling of the immunoSEQ multiplex PCR reads with MiXCR, one entry per CDR3 protein. Seen here are about 200,000 distinct CDR3 sequences, about 93% observed once, and the top ten hold about 0.1%. The specimen sequenced was CD4+ T cells from PBMCs. The origin of the receptors is a human donor in good health. Each CDR3 is given with its conserved first and last residue. The D gene is left open where the match is weak.

v_gene	d_gene	j_gene	CDR3aa
TRBV19	.	TRBJ1-1	CASSPLPSGTANTEAFF
TRBV7-2	.	TRBJ2-7	CASSFRETGRTAVYEQYF
TRBV5-1	.	TRBJ2-3	CASSLSTGPDTQYF
TRBV6-2/TRBV6-3	.	TRBJ2-3	CASSVDGLRAQYF
TRBV6-5	.	TRBJ2-4	CASRDGDKNIQYF
TRBV9	.	TRBJ1-1	CASSEGGTEAFF
TRBV30	.	TRBJ2-7	CAWSPRGSEQYF
TRBV7-3	.	TRBJ2-6	CASSLGSGGANVLTF
TRBV3-1	TRBD1	TRBJ2-7	CASSRTGRSSEEQYF
TRBV12-3/TRBV12-4	TRBD2	TRBJ2-5	CASSDSGLAGNLEETQYF
TRBV20-1	.	TRBJ2-3	CSAPRGLGSTLSDTQYF
TRBV28	.	TRBJ1-5	CASLPSGGGQPQHF
TRBV6-5	.	TRBJ1-4	CASSYRPNPNEKLFF
TRBV19	TRBD1	TRBJ1-1	CASSEDRRLNTEAFF
TRBV12-3/TRBV12-4	TRBD1	TRBJ1-5	CASVRTGVNQPQHF
TRBV5-6	.	TRBJ2-3	CASSFRTVSATDTQYF
TRBV6-5	.	TRBJ1-2	CASSYTPSEVYGYTF
TRBV29-1	.	TRBJ2-5	CSVEPLETQYF
TRBV27	.	TRBJ2-2	CASSVRGAFTFTGELFF
TRBV25-1	.	TRBJ1-2	CASSDAPNYGYTF
TRBV29-1	.	TRBJ1-1	CSVRDGNTEAFF
TRBV5-1	TRBD1	TRBJ2-1	CASSTDRVGFGNEQFF
TRBV7-9	TRBD2	TRBJ2-1	CASSWPRGGLRNEQFF
TRBV3-1	TRBD1	TRBJ2-3	CASSQSGGDTQYF
TRBV20-1	.	TRBJ2-7	CSASSGATYEQYF
TRBV7-9	.	TRBJ1-6	CASSPTTGWGNSPLHF
TRBV18	TRBD1	TRBJ1-2	CASSPKGTGTF
TRBV20-1	.	TRBJ2-7	CSALRIAYEQYF
TRBV6-5	.	TRBJ1-3	CASTEGLWPENTIYF
TRBV5-1	TRBD1	TRBJ1-2	CASSTTGANYGYTF
TRBV9	TRBD1	TRBJ1-2	CASSVATGQDGYTF
TRBV13	.	TRBJ1-6	CASRENRLTSPLHF
TRBV7-9	.	TRBJ1-1	CASSLLRVGNTEAFF
TRBV5-1	.	TRBJ2-6	CASSLTGLDGANVLTF
TRBV7-9	.	TRBJ2-7	CASSHGGPGTGQYF
TRBV2	.	TRBJ2-1	CASREGGTRYNEQFF
TRBV18	.	TRBJ1-6	CASSTSPGVGPLHF